The 7 T cell receptor beta chains listed next were all sequenced from one sample in a study of cytomegalovirus exposure and HLA in healthy donors. Primers for the PCR totalled 60 Vbeta and 13 Jbeta. Data came from immunoSEQ multiplex PCR; TCRdb stores just in-frame clones and leaves some out. The data hold some 190,000 clones, with around 81% observed a single time. Input material: PBMCs. All receptors come from a man in his late teens or twenties in good health and CMV-seronegative.

The J gene is TRBJ2-7, the V gene TRBV6-1; 7 bases map to TRBD2. The CDR3 has 14 residues. The ends lost 4 bases at V and 3 bases at J; junction bases unmatched: 6. From germline, CDR1 is MNHNS and CDR2 SASEGT. CDR3 nucleotides: TGTGCCAGCAGTGCCCTAGCGGAGAACTACGAGCAGTACTTC. Translated: CASSALAENYEQYF.

The rearrangement joins TRBV18 to TRBJ1-5; 7 bases align to TRBD1. Germline V lookup: CDR1 KGHSH, CDR2 LQKENI. V lost 3 bases to trimming and J lost 4 bases; unmatched junction nucleotides: 9. This CDR3 is 16 amino acids long. CDR3 coding DNA: TGTGCCAGCTCACCTTCGCAGGGGGGTACAAATCAGCCCCAGCATTTT. Amino acids: CASSPSQGGTNQPQHF.

The genes are TRBV7-9 and TRBJ2-1, with D possibly matching TRBD1 (5 bases). This CDR3 has 15 residues. The V gene's germline CDR1 is SEHNR and CDR2 FQNEAQ (reference sequence). V was pared by 1 base and J by 5 bases, with 12 bases between. CDR3 sequence reads: CASSLVAGPHNEQFF. Written as DNA, the CDR3 is TGTGCCAGCAGCTTAGTGGCAGGGCCCCACAATGAGCAGTTCTTC.

This clone appeared a few times. V and J are TRBV5-1 and TRBJ2-1; 8 bases agree with TRBD2. The V segment lost 4 bases and the J segment 0 bases; nucleotides outside the gene matches: 6. The germline CDR1 and CDR2 sequences are SGHRS and YFSETQ. The CDR3 has 16 residues. CDR3 sequence reads: CASSLMTSDSYNEQFF. Here the CDR3 DNA reads TGCGCCAGCAGCCTAATGACTAGCGACTCCTACAATGAGCAGTTCTTC.

Here the CDR3 reads CASSLARGPYRGNQPQHF. Here the CDR3 DNA reads TGTGCCAGCAGCTTAGCGCGCGGTCCTTACCGGGGCAATCAGCCCCAGCATTTT. The rearrangement uses TRBV7-2 and TRBJ1-5, with no clear D. Deletions cut 0 bases from V and 2 bases from J, with 17 bases between. Germline-derived CDR1 and CDR2 are SGHTA and FQGNSA. This CDR3 is 18 amino acids long.

The rearrangement links TRBV9 to TRBJ2-3; 10 bases line up with TRBD2. The junction had 7 bases not matched to a gene; V was cut back by 4 bases and J by 2 bases. Germline V CDR1 and CDR2: SGDLS, YYNGEE. The length of the CDR3 is 16 residues. The CDR3 coding sequence is TGTGCCAGCAGCCGAGACGGACTAGCGGCCACAGATACGCAGTATTTT. Translated: CASSRDGLAATDTQYF.

The genes are TRBV27 and TRBJ2-6, with D perhaps matching TRBD1 (5 bases). CDR3 length: 16 amino acids. The V gene lost 9 bases and the J gene lost 0 bases, with 15 bases spanning the gap. Germline-derived CDR1 and CDR2 are MNHEY and SMNVEV (reference sequence). The CDR3 sequence: CASTATGSSGANVLTF. The CDR3 DNA reads TGTGCCAGTACGGCCACAGGATCCTCTGGGGCCAACGTCCTGACTTTC.